Shown below are 18 T cell receptor beta chains from a single sample sequenced in a study of T cell responses to AZD1222 COVID-19 vaccine. Sequencing used immunoSEQ multiplex PCR; TCRdb keeps in-frame clones, though not all of them. This sample has approximately 160,000 clones, with roughly nine tenths found just once. This specimen consisted of peripheral blood, obtained on day 0 of AZD1222 vaccination. The receptor set was obtained from an adult in good health.

The chain is built from TRBV29-1 and TRBJ2-2; D perhaps matches TRBD1 (6 bases). Germline V gene data show CDR1 as SQVTM and CDR2 as ANQGSEA. V was shortened by 6 bases and J by 3 bases, with 11 bases between the two germline ends. The length of the CDR3 is 13 residues. DNA for the CDR3: TGCAGCGTCCAGGGGCCCTACACCGGGGAGCTGTTTTTT. Protein: CSVQGPYTGELFF.

This clone appeared once. At the DNA level, this CDR3 is encoded by other sequences in the same sample as well. The chain carries TRBV11-2 and TRBJ1-3; D is unresolved. The CDR3 runs 14 residues. V dropped 0 bases and J dropped 1 base, with 4 bases sitting between them. CDR1 is SGHAT and CDR2 is FQNNGV in the germline V gene. CDR3 DNA sequence: TGTGCCAGCAGCTTAGATCCGTCTGGAAACACCATATATTTT. This encodes CASSLDPSGNTIYF.

The V and J genes are TRBV6-5 and TRBJ1-3, with unresolved D. V was shortened by 6 bases and J by 2 bases, with 8 bases between the two germline ends. Germline CDR1 reads MNHEY; CDR2 reads SVGAGI. CDR3 size: 13 residues. The CDR3 DNA follows: TGTGCCAGCAGAGGAGAAGCTGGAAACACCATATATTTT. This encodes CASRGEAGNTIYF.

V gene TRBV30 combines with J gene TRBJ2-7; TRBD1 matches at 8 bases. Germline CDR1 and CDR2: GTSNPN and SVGIG (reference sequence). CDR3 size: 13 residues. The junction had 3 bases not matched to a gene; V was cut back by 3 bases and J by 2 bases. CDR3 nucleotides: TGTGCCTGGAGCCAGGGGGCCCCCTACGAGCAGTACTTC. Translated: CAWSQGAPYEQYF.

The chain combines TRBV7-9 with TRBJ1-1; D uncertain. The CDR3 has 15 amino acids. V gave up 7 bases and J gave up 0 bases, with 15 bases separating them. Germline V lookup: CDR1 SEHNR, CDR2 FQNEAQ (reference sequence). The CDR3 DNA reads as TGTGCCAGCACCCCCGAGGCAGCAGTGAACACTGAAGCTTTCTTT. Translating it yields CASTPEAAVNTEAFF.

This chain joins TRBV15 and TRBJ1-4; tentative D call: TRBD1 (6 bases). The germline gives CDR1 LNHNV, CDR2 YYDKDF (reference sequence). CDR3 length equals 14 residues. V lost 1 base to trimming and J lost 6 bases, with 9 bases between them. The CDR3 sequence: CATSRGGADEKLFF. The CDR3 DNA sequence: TGTGCCACCAGCAGAGGGGGGGCTGATGAAAAACTGTTTTTT.

The chain joins TRBV5-1 to TRBJ1-4; the D is unclear. The V and J ends lost 0 bases and 0 bases respectively, with 3 bases between them. Looked up from germline, CDR1 is SGHRS and CDR2 is YFSETQ. The CDR3 extends over 14 amino acids. This CDR3 reads CASSLAATNEKLFF. In nucleotides, the CDR3 is TGCGCCAGCAGCTTGGCTGCAACTAATGAAAAACTGTTTTTT.

The chain is built from TRBV6-1 and TRBJ1-1; D not resolved. The V gene's germline CDR1 is MNHNS and CDR2 SASEGT. Between the trimmed V and J ends, which lost 2 bases and 1 base, there was a span of 14 bases. This CDR3 contains 16 residues. The CDR3 loop is CASSESGTFGNTEAFF. In DNA, the CDR3 is TGTGCCAGCAGTGAATCGGGTACGTTCGGGAACACTGAAGCTTTCTTT.

This clone has just one count. The chain carries TRBV5-1 and TRBJ2-5; D is perhaps TRBD1 or TRBD2 (5 bases each). Trimming pared 5 bases from V and 5 bases from J, leaving 13 bases between. CDR1 is SGHRS, CDR2 YFSETQ, per germline. This CDR3 is 13 amino acids long. CDR3 protein: CASRDGAAETQYF. CDR3 coding DNA: TGCGCCAGCAGGGACGGGGCGGCGGAGACCCAGTACTTC.

This clone was counted once. The J gene is TRBJ1-6, the V gene TRBV10-3; TRBD1 is a possible D gene (5 bases). The CDR3 is 15 amino acids. Trimming stripped 0 bases from V and 9 bases from J, with 12 bases between. Germline-derived CDR1 and CDR2 are ENHRY and SYGVKD. The CDR3 protein is CAISESGTTGSPLHF. CDR3 in DNA: TGTGCCATCAGTGAGTCAGGGACTACGGGTTCACCCCTCCACTTT.

The CDR3 protein is CASSQVGTSGGTSAGDTQYF. The CDR3 DNA follows: TGCGCCAGCAGCCAAGTGGGGACTAGCGGGGGGACCAGTGCAGGCGATACGCAGTATTTT. The chain couples TRBV4-3 to TRBJ2-3, with 15 bases matching TRBD2. Germline V gives CDR1 LGHNA, CDR2 YSLEER. J gave up 6 bases and V 1 base, and 14 bases lay outside the gene matches. The CDR3 has 20 residues.

This clone was observed once. The chain has TRBV21-1 and TRBJ2-2; the D call in the table, TRBD2, was not verified against the DNA. TRBV21-1 corresponds to a pseudogene. The CDR3 is 17 amino acids. In DNA form, the CDR3 reads TGTGCCAGCAGCACGATGACTAGGGAGCGGGGTACCGGGGAGCTGTTTTTT. It encodes CASSTMTRERGTGELFF.

V and J are TRBV7-2 and TRBJ1-3; D gene unclear. This CDR3 has 18 amino acids. Germline V CDR1 and CDR2: SGHTA, FQGNSA. V shed 1 base and J shed 1 base, with 17 bases lying between them. CDR3 protein: CASSLEGQGSWSGNTIYF. CDR3 sequence (DNA): TGTGCCAGCAGCTTAGAGGGCCAAGGGAGTTGGTCTGGAAACACCATATATTTT. Full variable domain (missing parts from reference TRBV7-2 and TRBJ1-3): GAGVSQSPSNKVTEKGKDVELRCDPISGHTALYWYRQSLGQGLEFLIYFQGNSAPDKSGLPSDRFSAERTGGSVSTLTIQRTQQEDSAVYLCASSLEGQGSWSGNTIYFGEGSWLTVV.

The CDR3 protein is CASSSIGLAGGFKNIQYF. CDR3 DNA: TGTGCCAGCAGCTCAATCGGACTAGCGGGGGGGTTCAAAAACATTCAGTACTTC. V gene TRBV7-8 combines with J gene TRBJ2-4, with 15 bases aligning to TRBD2. The germline gives CDR1 SGHVS, CDR2 FQNEAQ. The ends lost 4 bases at V and 3 bases at J; junction bases unmatched: 7. The CDR3 has 18 amino acids.

The sample holds one count of this clone. The gene calls are TRBV9 and TRBJ2-5, with 14 positions matching TRBD2. Trimming removed 4 bases from V and 2 bases from J; junction bases left unmatched: 7. This CDR3 region has 17 residues. The germline V gene has CDR1 SGDLS and CDR2 YYNGEE. CDR3 coding DNA: TGTGCCAGCAGCCCTAGAGGACTAGCGGGGGGACAAGAGACCCAGTACTTC. Protein sequence: CASSPRGLAGGQETQYF.

The V and J genes are TRBV3-1 (or the pseudogene TRBV3-2) and TRBJ1-1, with D possibly matching TRBD1 (6 bases). This CDR3 is built from 14 residues. Germline V gene lookup returns CDR1 LGHDT and CDR2 YNNKEL (reference sequence). The V end lost 4 bases, the J end lost 2 bases, and 11 bases lay between the germline ends. The CDR3 DNA is TGTGCCAGCAGCCCCTGGGGGCCCAACACTGAAGCTTTCTTT. Its translation: CASSPWGPNTEAFF.

The gene calls are TRBV18 and TRBJ2-7; a possible D gene is TRBD2 (5 bases). V was cut by 3 bases and J by 1 base, with 10 bases left in between. This CDR3 has 14 residues. Per germline, CDR1 KGHSH and CDR2 LQKENI. The CDR3 DNA follows: TGTGCCAGCTCACCGAGCCGAGGGTCCTACGAGCAGTACTTC. This gives the protein CASSPSRGSYEQYF.

CDR3 DNA: TGTGCCAGCAGCTCCCTAGCGGGGGCGAACACCGGGGAGCTGTTTTTT. It translates to CASSSLAGANTGELFF. The rearrangement joins TRBV5-5 to TRBJ2-2; 10 bases map to TRBD2. Losses at the gene ends were 3 bases for V and 0 bases for J; bases not matched to a gene: 2. This CDR3 comprises 16 residues. The germline V gene has CDR1 SGHKS and CDR2 YYEKEE (reference sequence).